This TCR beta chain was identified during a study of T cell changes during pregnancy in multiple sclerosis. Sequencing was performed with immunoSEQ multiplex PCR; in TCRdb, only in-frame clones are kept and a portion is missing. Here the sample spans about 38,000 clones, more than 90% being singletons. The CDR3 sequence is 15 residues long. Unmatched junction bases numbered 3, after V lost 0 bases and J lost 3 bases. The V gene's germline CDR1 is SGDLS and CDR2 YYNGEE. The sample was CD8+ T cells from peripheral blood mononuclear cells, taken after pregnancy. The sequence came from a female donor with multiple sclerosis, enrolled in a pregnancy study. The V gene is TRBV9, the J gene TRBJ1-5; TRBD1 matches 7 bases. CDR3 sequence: CASSVAGQANQPQHF. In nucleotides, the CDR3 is TGTGCCAGCAGCGTAGCTGGACAGGCCAATCAGCCCCAGCATTTT.